This T cell receptor beta chain was found in a study of blood T cell repertoires in COVID-19. Background on the study: Sites in the United States, Italy and Spain provided acute and convalescent COVID-19 samples. PBMCs, B-cell-depleted T cells, or T cells were the source of the cDNA or gDNA that made up the material.

The germline V gene encodes CDR1 ENHRY and CDR2 SYGVKD. The CDR3 length is 12 residues. V trimming: 10 bases; J trimming: 8 bases; junction bases outside the gene matches: 8. Per the original data handling: The assay estimated nucleated cells by amplifying reference gene primers. Profiled with immunoSEQ multiplex PCR; TCRdb holds only in-frame clones, not every one. V and J calls and clone size are those listed in that table; D and trimming were worked out from the DNA. The sample contains 170,000 or so clones, around four fifths of which appear only once. The genes are TRBV10-3 and TRBJ1-1, with 9 nucleotides matching TRBD1. The sequence came from a woman aged 55 to 70 with acute or convalescent COVID-19. The material sequenced was peripheral blood. CDR3 coding DNA: TGTGCCACAAGGGACAGGGCTATGGAAGCTTTCTTT. The encoded protein is CATRDRAMEAFF.